This is a list of T cell receptor beta chains from one sample in a study of T cell repertoires in cytomegalovirus infection. TCRdb re-analysed the reads in MiXCR, keeping a single row per CDR3 protein. The sample holds approximately 730,000 distinct CDR3 sequences; 25% to 30% are singletons and the top ten take around 12%. These receptors lack a known antigen. The source was cultured CD8+ T cells from PBMCs, collected from culture after CMV antigen stimulation. The receptors here all came from a human donor in good health (CMV status not recorded). Some clones in this sample may be carry-over from other donors' samples. The CDR3 runs from the conserved cysteine through the conserved F or W. A D gene is named only where the DNA matches it firmly. Clone sizes are given selectively: once, few, many, or a class where the clone is expanded.

D,size,V,length,J,DNA,CDR3
-,-,TRBV9,15,TRBJ1-2,TGTGCCAGCAGCACATGGGGGGGCTCTAACTATGGCTACACCTTC,CASSTWGGSNYGYTF
TRBD2,-,TRBV7-9,16,TRBJ2-7,TGTGCCAGCAGCTTAGCGAACCTAGCGGGGGGGGACGAGCAGTACTTC,CASSLANLAGGDEQYF
-,-,TRBV11-2,17,TRBJ1-1,TGTGCCAGCAGCTTTTGGAGAAAGCCGGTTATGAACACTGAAGCTTTCTTT,CASSFWRKPVMNTEAFF
-,-,TRBV7-9,12,TRBJ1-2,TGTGCCAGCACTTCAGGGGACGGCGGCTACACCTTC,CASTSGDGGYTF
TRBD1,-,TRBV20-1,15,TRBJ1-5,TGCAGTGCTACCTCTTTAGGGACAGAAGGACAGCCCCAGCATTTT,CSATSLGTEGQPQHF
-,few,TRBV25-1,14,TRBJ1-2,TGTGCCAGCAGTGAAGCAGGGAGGAAAAATGGCTACACCTTC,CASSEAGRKNGYTF
-,-,TRBV4-1,17,TRBJ2-6,TGCGCCAGCAGCCACCGAACAGGGCGCTCTGGGGCCAACGTCCTGACTTTC,CASSHRTGRSGANVLTF
-,few,TRBV27,14,TRBJ2-1,TGTGCCAGCGGGGATGGGCAGGGGGGGCCTGAGCAGTTCTTC,CASGDGQGGPEQFF
TRBD2,-,TRBV6-4,13,TRBJ2-1,TGTGCCACCGCGGGGGAACCTTACAATGAGCAGTTCTTC,CATAGEPYNEQFF
TRBD2,-,TRBV12-3/TRBV12-4,15,TRBJ2-3,TGTGCCAGCAATCCAATAGCGGGGGCGACAGATACGCAGTATTTT,CASNPIAGATDTQYF
TRBD2,-,TRBV12-3/TRBV12-4,16,TRBJ2-3,TGTGCCAGCAGTTTAGGGGGGGGGTCTAGCACAGATACGCAGTATTTT,CASSLGGGSSTDTQYF
TRBD2,few,TRBV4-1,15,TRBJ2-1,TGCGCCAGCAGCCCCGGGCTAGCGGGGGGGATTGAGCAGTTCTTC,CASSPGLAGGIEQFF
-,-,TRBV2,15,TRBJ1-1,TGTGCCAGCAGTGGAGTGGGTGCCGATTTCCTTGAAGCTTTCTTT,CASSGVGADFLEAFF
TRBD2,few,TRBV2,15,TRBJ2-1,TGTGCCAGCCCCCTGCCACTAGCGGGGTACAATGAGCAGTTCTTC,CASPLPLAGYNEQFF
-,-,TRBV5-1,12,TRBJ1-1,TGCGCCAGCAGCTTGGCCCCGGCTGACGCTTTCTTT,CASSLAPADAFF
-,few,TRBV7-8,14,TRBJ2-2,TGTGCCAGCAGCGCCGACACATACACCGGGGAGCTGTTTTTT,CASSADTYTGELFF
TRBD1,-,TRBV19,15,TRBJ2-1,TGTGCCAGTAGTATTGGGACAGAGCCCTACAATGAGCAGTTCTTC,CASSIGTEPYNEQFF